Sequencing of this TCR beta chain was carried out in a study of blood T cells in healthy people across ages (dated by TCRdb to between 2015 and 2016). As for the study more broadly: Template switching captured roughly one uniquely barcoded TCR beta cDNA molecule per two T cells in model experiments. The donors were divided into four age groups: young (average around 17 years), middle-aged (roughly 42), aged (approximately 64) and long-lived (82). To avoid experimental bias, donors of different ages were randomly spread across the sequencing lanes. Two additional independent replicas of 1 million unique cDNA reads from the same blood draw were analyzed for two donors (one aged 18 to 30 and one aged 80 or older). Using deep sequencing normalized with unique cDNA molecular identifiers, the study measured how TCR beta repertoire diversity changes with age. What the work shows at the level of the full study, not this receptor alone: Compared with the aged group, the long-lived group had more naive CD4+ T cells, fewer expanded clones and increased TCR diversity, suggesting age selection. Since profiling was done on bulk unsorted PBMCs, naive and antigen-experienced compartments could not be conclusively compared. As age increased, observed TCR beta diversity per million T cells dropped in a roughly linear way, and a significant reduction was already evident by age 40. The percentage of naive T cells measured by flow cytometry correlated strongly with observed TCR beta diversity. The CMV infection status of donors was not known, potentially confounding age-related changes in expanded clonotypes. Estimates of total diversity based on one million sequenced T cells were regarded as lower bounds and as underestimates.

The donors were about 40 Caucasian individuals from Russia, aged 6 to 90 years, who were systemically healthy. Roughly 10 milliliters of peripheral blood were drawn from each donor into EDTA-treated Vacutainer tubes. Ficoll-Paque density-gradient centrifugation was used to isolate PBMCs, with at least 7 million per sample. Total RNA, at least 6 micrograms per sample, was extracted from PBMCs with Trizol reagent. For every donor, an aliquot of PBMCs went through flow cytometry to measure the percentages of naive CD45RAhigh/CD27high T cells. This clonotype appeared a few times. There is no known antigen for this receptor. No much larger clonotype is one base removed from it; base qualities were not supplied. From the germline V gene (reference sequence), CDR1 is MNHEY and CDR2 is SMNVEV. Reading from cysteine to phenylalanine, the CDR3 counts 15 amino acids. The CDR3 DNA has 45 bases and is translated from base 1. The trim is 5 bases for V and 6 bases for J, with a gap of 16 bases between the germline ends.

The protocol used for the library was 5' RACE. The instrument was an Illumina HiSeq 2500. A second roughly 7 to 11 cycle PCR used a sample-barcoded 5' primer and a J-beta primer mix. Each TCR beta cDNA molecule received a unique molecular identifier from a template-switch 5' adaptor carrying 12 random nucleotides. Each sample yielded at least 2.5 million CDR3-containing paired-end reads. First-strand cDNA was synthesized from all RNA with the Mint cDNA synthesis kit, primed by a TRBC-specific oligonucleotide. All cDNA was treated with uracil-DNA glycosylase and then went through a first 18-cycle PCR with the universal primers M1SS and BC2_uni_R. The original pipeline was this. For normalization, 1 million high-quality reads, each with a distinct molecular identifier, were randomly selected from each sample. Reads with shared molecular identifiers were discarded instead of being binned into consensus sequences. CDR3 identification, clonotype clustering and error correction used MiTCR with a Q25 quality threshold and the strictest error-elimination algorithm. A nonparametric unseen species model using Euler transformation provided a lower-bound estimate of total TCR beta diversity. Starting from the raw public reads, TCRdb applied fastp trimming at Q25, assembled clones with MiXCR and retained in-frame beta chains. Every CDR3 protein is listed once, alongside the most common genes and DNA of its rows. Clone size and V and J calls follow TCRdb, not the original study. For this sample the table gives 1.5 million or so distinct CDR3 sequences, of which approximately 42% were detected only once. The ten largest make up 7.9% of the sample.

The rearrangement combines TRBV27 with TRBJ2-2, with the D call perhaps TRBD1 or TRBD2, each one matching 5 bases. The sample was blood. The receptor was isolated from a woman in her late teens or twenties in good health. CDR3 reads: CASSRGSGSPGELFF. The sequenced DNA is TGTGCCAGCAGTAGGGGTAGTGGGAGCCCCGGGGAGCTGTTTTTT.